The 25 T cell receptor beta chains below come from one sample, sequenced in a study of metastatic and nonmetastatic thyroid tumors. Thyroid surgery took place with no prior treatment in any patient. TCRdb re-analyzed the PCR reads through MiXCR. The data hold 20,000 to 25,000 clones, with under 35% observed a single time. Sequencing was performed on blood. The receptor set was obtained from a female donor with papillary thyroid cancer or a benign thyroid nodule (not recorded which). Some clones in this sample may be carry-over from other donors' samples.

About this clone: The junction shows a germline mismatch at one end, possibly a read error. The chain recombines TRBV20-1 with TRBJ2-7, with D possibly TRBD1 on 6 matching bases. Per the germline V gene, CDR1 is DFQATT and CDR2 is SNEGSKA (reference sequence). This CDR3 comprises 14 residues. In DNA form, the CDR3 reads TGCAGTGCTAACAGGGACGGACAGACCTACGATCAGTACTTC. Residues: CSANRDGQTYDQYF.

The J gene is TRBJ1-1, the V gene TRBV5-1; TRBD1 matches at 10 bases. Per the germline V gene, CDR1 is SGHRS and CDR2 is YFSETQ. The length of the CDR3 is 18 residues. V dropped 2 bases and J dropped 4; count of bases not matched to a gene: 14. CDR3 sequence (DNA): TGCGCCAGCAGCTTTATTCGGGGACAGGGGACCCCGGGCACTGAAGCTTTCTTT. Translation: CASSFIRGQGTPGTEAFF.

CDR3 coding DNA: TGTGCCAGCAGCTTCTCCGGGACTGGGAACACCGGGGAGCTGTTTTTT. As protein: CASSFSGTGNTGELFF. V is TRBV5-6 and J is TRBJ2-2; weak D call: TRBD2 (6 bases). V lost 2 bases and J lost 1, with 12 bases in between. Germline V gives CDR1 SGHDT, CDR2 YYEEEE. This CDR3 comprises 16 residues. Full variable domain (missing parts from reference TRBV5-6 and TRBJ2-2): DAGVTQSPTHLIKTRGQQVTLRCSPKSGHDTVSWYQQALGQGPQFIFQYYEEEERQRGNFPDRFSGHQFPNYSSELNVNALLLGDSALYLCASSFSGTGNTGELFFGEGSRLTVL.

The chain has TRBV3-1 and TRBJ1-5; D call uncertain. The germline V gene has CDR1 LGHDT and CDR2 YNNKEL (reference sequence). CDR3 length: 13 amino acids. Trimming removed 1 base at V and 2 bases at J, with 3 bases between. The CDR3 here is CASSQGGNQPQHF. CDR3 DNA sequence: TGTGCCAGCAGCCAAGGGGGCAATCAGCCCCAGCATTTT.

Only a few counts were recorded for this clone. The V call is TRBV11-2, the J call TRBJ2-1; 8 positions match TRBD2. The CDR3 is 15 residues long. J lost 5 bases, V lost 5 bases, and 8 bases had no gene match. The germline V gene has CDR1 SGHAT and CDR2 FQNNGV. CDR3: CASSRSGSPNNEQFF. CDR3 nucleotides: TGTGCCAGCAGCCGGAGCGGGAGCCCCAACAATGAGCAGTTCTTC.

The CDR3 here is CSAKDEGRGNEKLFF. The CDR3 region has the DNA TGCAGTGCTAAAGACGAGGGCCGGGGTAATGAAAAACTGTTTTTT. This chain links TRBV20-1 with TRBJ1-4; the D is unclear. The CDR3 contains 15 residues. V lost 4 bases and J 4 bases, leaving 16 bases between the germline ends. The germline gives CDR1 DFQATT, CDR2 SNEGSKA (reference sequence).

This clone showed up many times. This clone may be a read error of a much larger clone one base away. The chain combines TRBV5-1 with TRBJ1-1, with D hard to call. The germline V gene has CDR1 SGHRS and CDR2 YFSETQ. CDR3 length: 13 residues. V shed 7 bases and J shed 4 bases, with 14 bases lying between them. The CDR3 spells CASGLELVTEAFF. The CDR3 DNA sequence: TGCGCCAGCGGCCTTGAACTTGTCACTGAAGCTTTCTTT.

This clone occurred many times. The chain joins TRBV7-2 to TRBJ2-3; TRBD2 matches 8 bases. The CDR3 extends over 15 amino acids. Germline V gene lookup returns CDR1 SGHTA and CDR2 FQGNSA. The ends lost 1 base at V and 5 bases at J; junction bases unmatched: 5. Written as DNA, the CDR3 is TGTGCCAGCAGCTTAGTTAGCGGGGAGGGAGATACGCAGTATTTT. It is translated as CASSLVSGEGDTQYF.

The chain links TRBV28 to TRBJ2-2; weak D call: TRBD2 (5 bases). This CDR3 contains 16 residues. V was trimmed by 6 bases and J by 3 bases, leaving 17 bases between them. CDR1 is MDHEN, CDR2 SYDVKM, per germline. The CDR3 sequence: CASSREDGPDTGELFF. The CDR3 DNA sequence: TGTGCCAGCAGCCGGGAAGACGGGCCAGACACCGGGGAGCTGTTTTTT.

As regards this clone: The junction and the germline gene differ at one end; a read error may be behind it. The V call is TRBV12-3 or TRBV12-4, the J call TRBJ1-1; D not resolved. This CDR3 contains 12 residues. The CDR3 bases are TGTGTCAGCAGGTCGATGTACACTGAAGCTTTCTTT. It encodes CVSRSMYTEAFF.

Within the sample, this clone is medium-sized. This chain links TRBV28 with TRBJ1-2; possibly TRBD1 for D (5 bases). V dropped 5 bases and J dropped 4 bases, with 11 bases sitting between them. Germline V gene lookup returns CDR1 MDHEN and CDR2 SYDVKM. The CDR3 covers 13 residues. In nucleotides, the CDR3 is TGTGCCAGCAGTACGGGACGGTTCTATGGCTACACCTTC. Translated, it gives CASSTGRFYGYTF.

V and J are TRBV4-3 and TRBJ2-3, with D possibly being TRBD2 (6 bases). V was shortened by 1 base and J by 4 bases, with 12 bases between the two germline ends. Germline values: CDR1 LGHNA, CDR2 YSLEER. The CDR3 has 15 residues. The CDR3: CASSQGTGASDTQYF. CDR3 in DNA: TGCGCCAGCAGCCAAGGGACGGGAGCGTCAGATACGCAGTATTTT.

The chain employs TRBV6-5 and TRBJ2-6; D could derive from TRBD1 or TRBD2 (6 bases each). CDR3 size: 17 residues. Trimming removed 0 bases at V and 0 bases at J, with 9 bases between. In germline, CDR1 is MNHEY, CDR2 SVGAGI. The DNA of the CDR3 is TGTGCCAGCAGTTACTCACAGGGACTCTCTGGGGCCAACGTCCTGACTTTC. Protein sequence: CASSYSQGLSGANVLTF.

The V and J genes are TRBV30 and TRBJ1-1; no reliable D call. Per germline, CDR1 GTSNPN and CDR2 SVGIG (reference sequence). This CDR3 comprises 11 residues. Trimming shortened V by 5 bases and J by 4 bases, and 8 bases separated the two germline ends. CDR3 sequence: CAWVRATEAFF. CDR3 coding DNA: TGTGCCTGGGTGAGGGCCACTGAAGCTTTCTTT.

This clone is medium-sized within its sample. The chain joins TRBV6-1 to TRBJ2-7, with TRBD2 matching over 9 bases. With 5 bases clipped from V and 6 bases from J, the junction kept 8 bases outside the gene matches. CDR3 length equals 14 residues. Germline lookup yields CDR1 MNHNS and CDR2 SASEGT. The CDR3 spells CASSLLAGLGEQYF. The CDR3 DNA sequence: TGTGCCAGCAGTCTCCTAGCGGGGCTCGGCGAGCAGTACTTC.

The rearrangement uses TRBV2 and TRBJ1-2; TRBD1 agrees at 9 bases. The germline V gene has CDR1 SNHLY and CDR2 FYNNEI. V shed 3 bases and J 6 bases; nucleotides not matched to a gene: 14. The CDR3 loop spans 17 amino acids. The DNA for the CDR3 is TGTGCCAGCAGTGACGATCGGACAGGGGCCGGCACTGATGGCTACACCTTC. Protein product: CASSDDRTGAGTDGYTF.

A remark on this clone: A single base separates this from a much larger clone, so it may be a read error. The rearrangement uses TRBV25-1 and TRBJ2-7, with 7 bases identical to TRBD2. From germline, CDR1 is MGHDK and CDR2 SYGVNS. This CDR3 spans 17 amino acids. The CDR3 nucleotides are TGTGCCAGCAGTGACCCTGGGACTATCGGGAGCTCCTACGAGCAGTGCTTC. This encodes CASSDPGTIGSSYEQCF.

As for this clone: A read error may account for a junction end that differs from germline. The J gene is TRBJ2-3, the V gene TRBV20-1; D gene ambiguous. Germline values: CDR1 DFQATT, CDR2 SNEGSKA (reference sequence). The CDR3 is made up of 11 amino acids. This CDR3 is CSASEPETQYF. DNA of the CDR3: TGCAGTGCTAGCGAACCAGAAACGCAGTATTTT.

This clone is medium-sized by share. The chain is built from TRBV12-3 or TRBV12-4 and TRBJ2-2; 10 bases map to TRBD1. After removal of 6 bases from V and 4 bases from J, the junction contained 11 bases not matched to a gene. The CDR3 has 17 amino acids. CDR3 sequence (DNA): TGTGCCAGCAGACCAACAGACAGGGGGCGGGGCACCGGGGAGCTGTTTTTT. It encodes CASRPTDRGRGTGELFF.

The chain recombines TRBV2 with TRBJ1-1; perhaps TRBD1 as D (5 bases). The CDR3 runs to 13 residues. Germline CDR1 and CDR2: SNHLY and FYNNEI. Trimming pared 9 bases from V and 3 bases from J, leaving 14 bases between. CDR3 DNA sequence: TGTGCCAGTGCGACAGACCGATACACTGAAGCTTTCTTT. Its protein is CASATDRYTEAFF.

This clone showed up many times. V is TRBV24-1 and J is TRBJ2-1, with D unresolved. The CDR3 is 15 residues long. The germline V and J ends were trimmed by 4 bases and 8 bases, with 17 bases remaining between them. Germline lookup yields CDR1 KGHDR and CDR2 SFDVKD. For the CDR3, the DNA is TGTGCCACCAGTGACCCTCACGTCATAGGGCATGAGCAGTTCTTC. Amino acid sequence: CATSDPHVIGHEQFF.

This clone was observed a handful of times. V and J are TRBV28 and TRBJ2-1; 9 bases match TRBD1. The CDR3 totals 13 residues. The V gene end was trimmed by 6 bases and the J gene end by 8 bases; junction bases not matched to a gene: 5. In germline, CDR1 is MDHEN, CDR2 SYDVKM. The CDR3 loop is CASRPTGGDEQFF. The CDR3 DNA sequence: TGTGCCAGCAGACCGACAGGGGGGGATGAGCAGTTCTTC.

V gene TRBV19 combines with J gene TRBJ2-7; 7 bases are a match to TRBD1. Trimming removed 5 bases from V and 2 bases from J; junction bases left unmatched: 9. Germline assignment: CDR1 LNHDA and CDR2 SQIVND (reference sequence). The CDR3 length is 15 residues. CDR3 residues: CASSPKDRMPYEQYF. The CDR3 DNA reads TGTGCCAGTAGTCCTAAGGACAGGATGCCCTACGAGCAGTACTTC.

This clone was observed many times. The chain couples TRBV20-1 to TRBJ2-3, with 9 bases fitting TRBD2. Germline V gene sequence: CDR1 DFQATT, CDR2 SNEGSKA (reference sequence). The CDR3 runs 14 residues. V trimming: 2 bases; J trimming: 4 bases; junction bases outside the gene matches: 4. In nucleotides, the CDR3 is TGCAGTGCTAGAAGCGGGGGGATATCAGATACGCAGTATTTT. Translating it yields CSARSGGISDTQYF.

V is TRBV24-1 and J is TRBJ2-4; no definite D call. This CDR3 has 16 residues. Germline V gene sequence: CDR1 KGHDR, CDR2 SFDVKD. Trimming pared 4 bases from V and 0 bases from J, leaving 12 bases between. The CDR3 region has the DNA TGTGCCACCAGTGAGTGGAGCACGCTAGCCAAAAACATTCAGTACTTC. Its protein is CATSEWSTLAKNIQYF.